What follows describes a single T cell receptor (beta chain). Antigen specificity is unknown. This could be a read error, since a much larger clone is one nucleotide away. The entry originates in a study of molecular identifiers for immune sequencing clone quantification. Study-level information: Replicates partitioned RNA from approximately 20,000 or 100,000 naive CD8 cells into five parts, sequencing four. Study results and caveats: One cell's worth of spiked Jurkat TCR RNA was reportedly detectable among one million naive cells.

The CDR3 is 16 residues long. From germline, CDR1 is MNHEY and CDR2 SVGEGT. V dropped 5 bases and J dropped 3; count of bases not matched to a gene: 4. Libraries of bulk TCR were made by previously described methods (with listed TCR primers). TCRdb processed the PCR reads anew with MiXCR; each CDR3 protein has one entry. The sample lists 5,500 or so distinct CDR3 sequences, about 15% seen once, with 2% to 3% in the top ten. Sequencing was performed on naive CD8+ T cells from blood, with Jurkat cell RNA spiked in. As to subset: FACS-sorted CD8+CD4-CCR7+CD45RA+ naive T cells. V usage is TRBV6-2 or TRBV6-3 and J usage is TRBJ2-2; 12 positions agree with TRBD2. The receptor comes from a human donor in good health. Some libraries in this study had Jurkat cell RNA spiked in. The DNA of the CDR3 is TGTGCCAGCAGTAACTGGACTAGCGGGGACACCGGGGAGCTGTTTTTT. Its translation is CASSNWTSGDTGELFF.